The TCR beta chain under discussion was sequenced for a study of blood T cell repertoires in COVID-19. The wider study: Italy, Spain and the United States were the sources of the convalescent and acute COVID-19 samples. T cells, B-cell-depleted T cells, or PBMCs provided the cDNA or gDNA that served as material.

Original handling: Amplification with reference gene primers provided the estimates of nucleated cell counts. TCRdb's copy holds only in-frame clones and misses some; the assay was immunoSEQ multiplex PCR. V and J calls and clone size come straight from that table; D and trimming were deduced from the DNA. Of approximately 330,000 clones listed, over 75% are singletons. Deletions cut 4 bases from V and 0 bases from J, with 13 bases between. This CDR3 spans 15 amino acids. CDR1 is LNHDA, CDR2 SQIVND, per germline (reference sequence). The sequence came from a woman in her 50s with active or convalescent COVID-19. The source material was peripheral blood. The chain is built from TRBV19 and TRBJ2-7, with D maybe TRBD2 (5 bases). In nucleotides, the CDR3 is TGTGCCAGTAGTAATCGGGGTAGGAGCTCCTACGAGCAGTACTTC. It specifies CASSNRGRSSYEQYF.